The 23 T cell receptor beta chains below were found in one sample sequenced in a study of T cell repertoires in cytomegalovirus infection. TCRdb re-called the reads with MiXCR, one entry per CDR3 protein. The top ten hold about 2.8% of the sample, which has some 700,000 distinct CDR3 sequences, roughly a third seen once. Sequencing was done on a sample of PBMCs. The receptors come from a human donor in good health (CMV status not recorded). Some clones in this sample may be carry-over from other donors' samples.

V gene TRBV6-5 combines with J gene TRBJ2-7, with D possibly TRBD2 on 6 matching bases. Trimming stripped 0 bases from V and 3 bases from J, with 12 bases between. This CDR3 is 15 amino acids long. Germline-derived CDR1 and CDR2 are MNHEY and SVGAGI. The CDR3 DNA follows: TGTGCCAGCAGTTACTCGGGCGTGGGAGGCTACGAGCAGTACTTC. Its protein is CASSYSGVGGYEQYF.

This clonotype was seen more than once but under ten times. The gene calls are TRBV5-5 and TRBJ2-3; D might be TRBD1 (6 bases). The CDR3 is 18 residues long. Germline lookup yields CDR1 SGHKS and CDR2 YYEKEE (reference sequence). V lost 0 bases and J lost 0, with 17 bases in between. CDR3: CASSLVIGTPTSTDTQYF. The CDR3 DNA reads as TGTGCCAGCAGCTTGGTGATCGGGACACCAACAAGCACAGATACGCAGTATTTT.

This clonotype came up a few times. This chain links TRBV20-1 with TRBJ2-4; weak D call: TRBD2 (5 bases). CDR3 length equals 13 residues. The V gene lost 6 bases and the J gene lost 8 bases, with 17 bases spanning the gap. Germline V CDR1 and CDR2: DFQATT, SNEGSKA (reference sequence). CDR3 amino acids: CSARGSPGDIQYF. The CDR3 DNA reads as TGCAGTGCCCGGGGTTCCCCCGGGGACATTCAGTACTTC.

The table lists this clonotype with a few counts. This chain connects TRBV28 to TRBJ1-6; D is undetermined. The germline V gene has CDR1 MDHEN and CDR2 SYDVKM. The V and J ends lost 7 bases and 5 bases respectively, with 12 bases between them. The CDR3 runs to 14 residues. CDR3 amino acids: CASTKFRDNSPLHF. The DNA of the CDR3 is TGTGCCAGCACCAAATTTCGGGATAATTCACCCCTCCACTTT.

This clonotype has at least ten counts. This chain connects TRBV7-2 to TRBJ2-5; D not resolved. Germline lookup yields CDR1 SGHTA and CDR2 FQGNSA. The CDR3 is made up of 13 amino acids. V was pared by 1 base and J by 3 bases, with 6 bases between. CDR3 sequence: CASSLERKETQYF. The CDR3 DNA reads TGTGCCAGCAGCTTAGAAAGGAAAGAGACCCAGTACTTC.

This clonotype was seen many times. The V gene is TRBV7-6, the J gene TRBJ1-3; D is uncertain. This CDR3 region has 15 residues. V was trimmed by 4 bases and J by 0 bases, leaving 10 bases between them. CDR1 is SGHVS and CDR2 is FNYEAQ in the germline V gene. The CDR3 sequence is CASSSSPDSGNTIYF. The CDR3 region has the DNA TGTGCCAGCAGCTCCTCCCCGGACTCTGGAAACACCATATATTTT.

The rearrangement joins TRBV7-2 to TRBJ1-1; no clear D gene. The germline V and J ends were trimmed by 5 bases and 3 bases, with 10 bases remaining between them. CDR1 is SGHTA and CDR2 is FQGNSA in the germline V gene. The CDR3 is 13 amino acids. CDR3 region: CASSKQWYTEAFF. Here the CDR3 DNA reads TGTGCCAGCAGCAAACAGTGGTACACTGAAGCTTTCTTT.

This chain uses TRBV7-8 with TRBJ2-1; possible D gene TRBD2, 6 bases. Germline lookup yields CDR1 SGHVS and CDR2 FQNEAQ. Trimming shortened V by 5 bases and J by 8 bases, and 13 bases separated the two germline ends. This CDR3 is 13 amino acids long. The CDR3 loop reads CASSRLVGDEQFF. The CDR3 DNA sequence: TGTGCCAGCAGCCGACTAGTTGGGGATGAGCAGTTCTTC.

CDR3 nucleotide sequence: TGCAGTGCCAGCCCTAGGGACAGGGTTTGGAGTGGCTACACCTTC. Translating it yields CSASPRDRVWSGYTF. The chain joins TRBV20-1 to TRBJ1-2; 9 nucleotides match TRBD1. J lost 7 bases, V lost 6 bases, and 15 bases had no gene match. The germline gives CDR1 DFQATT, CDR2 SNEGSKA (reference sequence). The CDR3 is 15 residues long.

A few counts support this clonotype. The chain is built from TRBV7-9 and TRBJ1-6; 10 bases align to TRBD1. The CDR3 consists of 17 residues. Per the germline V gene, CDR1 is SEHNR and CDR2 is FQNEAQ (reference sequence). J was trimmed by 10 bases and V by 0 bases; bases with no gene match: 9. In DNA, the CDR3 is TGTGCCAGCAGCTTAGCACGTCCGGGACAGGGGCGATCACCCCTCCACTTT. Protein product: CASSLARPGQGRSPLHF.

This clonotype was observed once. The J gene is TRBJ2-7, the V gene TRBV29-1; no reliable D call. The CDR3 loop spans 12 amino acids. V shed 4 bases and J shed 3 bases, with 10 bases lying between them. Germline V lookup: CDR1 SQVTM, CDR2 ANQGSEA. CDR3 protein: CSVVGPHYEQYF. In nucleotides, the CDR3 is TGCAGCGTTGTAGGCCCCCACTACGAGCAGTACTTC.

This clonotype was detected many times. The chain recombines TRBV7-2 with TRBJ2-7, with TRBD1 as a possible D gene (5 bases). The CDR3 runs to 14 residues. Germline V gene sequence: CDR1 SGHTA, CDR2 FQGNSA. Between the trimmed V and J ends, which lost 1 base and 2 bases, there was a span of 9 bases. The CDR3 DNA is TGTGCCAGCAGCTTAGTTCCAGGGCCCTACGAGCAGTACTTC. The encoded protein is CASSLVPGPYEQYF.

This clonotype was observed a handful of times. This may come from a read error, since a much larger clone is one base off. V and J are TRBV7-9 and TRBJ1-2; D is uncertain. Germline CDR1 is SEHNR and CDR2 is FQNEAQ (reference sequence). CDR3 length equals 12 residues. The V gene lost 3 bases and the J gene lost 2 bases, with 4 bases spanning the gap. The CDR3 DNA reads TGTGCCAGCAGCTTCGAGAACTATGGCTACACCTTC. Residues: CASSFENYGYTF.

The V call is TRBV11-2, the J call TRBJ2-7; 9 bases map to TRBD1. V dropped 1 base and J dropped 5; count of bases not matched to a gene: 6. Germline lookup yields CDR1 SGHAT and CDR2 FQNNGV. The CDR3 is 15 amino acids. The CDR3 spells CASSLAGQGFHEQYF. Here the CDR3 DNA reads TGTGCCAGCAGCTTAGCGGGACAGGGTTTCCACGAGCAGTACTTC. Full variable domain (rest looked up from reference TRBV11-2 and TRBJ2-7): EAGVAQSPRYKIIEKRQSVAFWCNPISGHATLYWYQQILGQGPKLLIQFQNNGVVDDSQLPKDRFSAERLKGVDSTLKIQPAKLEDSAVYLCASSLAGQGFHEQYFGPGTRLTVT.

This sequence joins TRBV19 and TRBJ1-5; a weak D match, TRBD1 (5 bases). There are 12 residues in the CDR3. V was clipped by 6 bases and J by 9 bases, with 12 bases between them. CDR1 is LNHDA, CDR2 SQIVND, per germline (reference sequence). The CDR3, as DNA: TGTGCCAGTAGACCAACAGGAAGGCCCCAGCATTTT. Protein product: CASRPTGRPQHF.

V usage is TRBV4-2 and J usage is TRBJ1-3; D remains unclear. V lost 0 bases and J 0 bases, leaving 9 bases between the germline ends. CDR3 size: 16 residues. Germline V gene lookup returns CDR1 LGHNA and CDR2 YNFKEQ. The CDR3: CASSQDWRISGNTIYF. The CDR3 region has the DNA TGTGCCAGCAGCCAAGATTGGCGGATCTCTGGAAACACCATATATTTT.

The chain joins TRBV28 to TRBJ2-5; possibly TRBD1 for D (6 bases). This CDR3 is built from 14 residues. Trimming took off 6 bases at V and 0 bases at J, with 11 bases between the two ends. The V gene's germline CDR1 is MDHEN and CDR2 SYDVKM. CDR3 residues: CASSQNRDQETQYF. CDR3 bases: TGTGCCAGCAGCCAAAACAGGGACCAAGAGACCCAGTACTTC.

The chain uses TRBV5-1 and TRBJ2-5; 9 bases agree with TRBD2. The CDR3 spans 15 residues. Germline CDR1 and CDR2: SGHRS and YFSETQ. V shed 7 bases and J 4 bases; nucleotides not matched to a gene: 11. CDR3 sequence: CASRTAGGSVETQYF. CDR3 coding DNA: TGCGCCAGCCGCACCGCGGGGGGGAGCGTAGAGACCCAGTACTTC.

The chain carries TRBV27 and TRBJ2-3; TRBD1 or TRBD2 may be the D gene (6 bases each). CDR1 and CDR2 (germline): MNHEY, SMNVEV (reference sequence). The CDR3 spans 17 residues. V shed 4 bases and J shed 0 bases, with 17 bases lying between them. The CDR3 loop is CASSSARTGTSTDTQYF. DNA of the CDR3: TGTGCCAGCAGTTCTGCGCGCACAGGGACTAGCACAGATACGCAGTATTTT.

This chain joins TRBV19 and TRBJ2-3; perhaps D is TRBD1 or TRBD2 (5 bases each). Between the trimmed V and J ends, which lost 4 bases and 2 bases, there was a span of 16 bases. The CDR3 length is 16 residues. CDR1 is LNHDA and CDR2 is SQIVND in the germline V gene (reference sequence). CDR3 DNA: TGTGCCAGTAGTAGAACCGGGACCGACGCCACAGATACGCAGTATTTT. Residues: CASSRTGTDATDTQYF.

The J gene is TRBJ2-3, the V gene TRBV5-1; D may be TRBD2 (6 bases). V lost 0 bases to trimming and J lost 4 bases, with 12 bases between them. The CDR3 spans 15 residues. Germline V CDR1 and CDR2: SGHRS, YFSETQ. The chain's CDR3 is CASSLGRLEADTQYF. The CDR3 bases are TGCGCCAGCAGCTTGGGACGACTAGAGGCAGATACGCAGTATTTT.

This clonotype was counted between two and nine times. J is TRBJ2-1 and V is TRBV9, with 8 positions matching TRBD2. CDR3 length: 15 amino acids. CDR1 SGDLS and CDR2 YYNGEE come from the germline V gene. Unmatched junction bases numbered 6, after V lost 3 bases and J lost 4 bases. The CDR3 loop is CASSALAGLYNEQFF. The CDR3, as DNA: TGTGCCAGCAGCGCGCTAGCGGGTCTGTACAATGAGCAGTTCTTC. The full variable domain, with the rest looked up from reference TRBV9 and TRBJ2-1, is DSGVTQTPKHLITATGQRVTLRCSPRSGDLSVYWYQQSLDQGLQFLIQYYNGEERAKGNILERFSAQQFPDLHSELNLSSLELGDSALYFCASSALAGLYNEQFFGPGTRLTVL.

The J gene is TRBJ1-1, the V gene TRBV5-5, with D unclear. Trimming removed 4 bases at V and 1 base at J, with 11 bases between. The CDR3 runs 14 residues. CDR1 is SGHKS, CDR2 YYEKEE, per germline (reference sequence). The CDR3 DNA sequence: TGTGCCAGCAGCCCCTGGTTCGGGAACACTGAAGCTTTCTTT. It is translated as CASSPWFGNTEAFF.